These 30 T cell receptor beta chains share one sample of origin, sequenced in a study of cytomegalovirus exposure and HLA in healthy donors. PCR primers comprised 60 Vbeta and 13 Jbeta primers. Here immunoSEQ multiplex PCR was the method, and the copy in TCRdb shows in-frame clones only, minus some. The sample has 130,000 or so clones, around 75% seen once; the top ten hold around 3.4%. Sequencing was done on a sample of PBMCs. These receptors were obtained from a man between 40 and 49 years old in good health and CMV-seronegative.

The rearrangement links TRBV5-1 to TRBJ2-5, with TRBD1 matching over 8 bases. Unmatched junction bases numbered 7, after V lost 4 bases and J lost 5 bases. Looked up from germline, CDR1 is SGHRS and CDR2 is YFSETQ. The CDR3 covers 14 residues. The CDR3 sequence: CASSPGQGGETQYF. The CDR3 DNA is TGCGCCAGCAGCCCCGGACAGGGTGGGGAGACCCAGTACTTC.

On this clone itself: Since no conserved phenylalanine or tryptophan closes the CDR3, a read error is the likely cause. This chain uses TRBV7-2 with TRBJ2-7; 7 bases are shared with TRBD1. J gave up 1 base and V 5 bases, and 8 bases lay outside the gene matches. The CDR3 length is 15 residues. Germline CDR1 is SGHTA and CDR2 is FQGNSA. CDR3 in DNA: TGTGCCAGCAGCCTAGACAGGGCACGGTCCTACGAGCAGTACTCC. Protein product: CASSLDRARSYEQYS.

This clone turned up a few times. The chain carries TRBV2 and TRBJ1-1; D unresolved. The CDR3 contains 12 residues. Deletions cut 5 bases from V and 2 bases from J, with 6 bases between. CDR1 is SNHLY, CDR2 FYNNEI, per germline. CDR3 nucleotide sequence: TGTGCCAGCAGTTATAGTAACACTGAAGCTTTCTTT. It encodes CASSYSNTEAFF.

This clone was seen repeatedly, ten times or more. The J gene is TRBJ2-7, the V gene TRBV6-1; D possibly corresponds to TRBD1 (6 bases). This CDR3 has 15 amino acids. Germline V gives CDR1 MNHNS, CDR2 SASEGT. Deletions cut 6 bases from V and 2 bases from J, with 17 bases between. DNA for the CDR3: TGTGCCAGCAGAGTCAGCATTGGGACAACCTACGAGCAGTACTTC. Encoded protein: CASRVSIGTTYEQYF.

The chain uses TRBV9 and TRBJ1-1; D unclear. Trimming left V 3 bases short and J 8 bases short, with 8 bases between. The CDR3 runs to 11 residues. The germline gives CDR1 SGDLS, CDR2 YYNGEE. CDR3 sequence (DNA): TGTGCCAGCAGCGCACAGACCGAAGCTTTCTTT. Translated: CASSAQTEAFF.

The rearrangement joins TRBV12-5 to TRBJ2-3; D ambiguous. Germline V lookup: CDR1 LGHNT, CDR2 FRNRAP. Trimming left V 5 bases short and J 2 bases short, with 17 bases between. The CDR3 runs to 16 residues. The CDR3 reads CASGPAVVNHTDTQYF. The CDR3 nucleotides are TGTGCTAGTGGTCCGGCGGTAGTGAACCACACAGATACGCAGTATTTT.

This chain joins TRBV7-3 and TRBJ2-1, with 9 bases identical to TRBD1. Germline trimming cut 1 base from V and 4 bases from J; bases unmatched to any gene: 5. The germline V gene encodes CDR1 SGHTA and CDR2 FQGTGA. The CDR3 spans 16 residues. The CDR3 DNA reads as TGTGCCAGCAGCTTAAGCGGGACAGGGAATTACAATGAGCAGTTCTTC. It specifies CASSLSGTGNYNEQFF.

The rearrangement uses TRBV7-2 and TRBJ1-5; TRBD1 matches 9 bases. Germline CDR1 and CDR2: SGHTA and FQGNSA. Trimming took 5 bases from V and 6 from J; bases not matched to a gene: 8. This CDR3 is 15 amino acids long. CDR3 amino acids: CASSPDRGIGQPQHF. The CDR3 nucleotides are TGTGCCAGCAGCCCGGACAGGGGAATTGGTCAGCCCCAGCATTTT.

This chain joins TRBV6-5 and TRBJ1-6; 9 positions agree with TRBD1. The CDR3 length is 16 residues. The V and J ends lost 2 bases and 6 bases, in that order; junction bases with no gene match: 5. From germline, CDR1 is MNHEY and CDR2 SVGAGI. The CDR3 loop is CASSYDHRGLNSPLHF. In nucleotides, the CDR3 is TGTGCCAGCAGTTACGATCACAGGGGGCTTAATTCACCCCTCCACTTT.

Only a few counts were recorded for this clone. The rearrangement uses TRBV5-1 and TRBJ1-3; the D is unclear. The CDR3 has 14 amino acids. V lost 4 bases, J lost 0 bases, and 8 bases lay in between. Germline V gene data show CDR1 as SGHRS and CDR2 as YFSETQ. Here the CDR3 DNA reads TGCGCCAGCAGCCCGGGGAGCTCTGGAAACACCATATATTTT. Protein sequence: CASSPGSSGNTIYF.

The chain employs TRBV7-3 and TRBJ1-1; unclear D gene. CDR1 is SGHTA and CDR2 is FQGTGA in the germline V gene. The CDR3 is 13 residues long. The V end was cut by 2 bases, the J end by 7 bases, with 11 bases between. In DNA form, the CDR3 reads TGTGCCAGCAGCTTATCAGGAGCGGATGAAGCTTTCTTT. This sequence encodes CASSLSGADEAFF.

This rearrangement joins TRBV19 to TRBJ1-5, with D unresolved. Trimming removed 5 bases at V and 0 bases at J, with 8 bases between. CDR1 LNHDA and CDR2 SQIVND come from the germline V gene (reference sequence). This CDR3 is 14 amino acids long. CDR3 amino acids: CASSYRDSNQPQHF. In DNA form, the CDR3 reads TGTGCCAGTAGTTATCGCGATAGCAATCAGCCCCAGCATTTT.

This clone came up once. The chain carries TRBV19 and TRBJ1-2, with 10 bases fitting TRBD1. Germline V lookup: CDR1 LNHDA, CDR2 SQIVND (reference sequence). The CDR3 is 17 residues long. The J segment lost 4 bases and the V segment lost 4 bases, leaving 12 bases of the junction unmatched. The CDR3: CASSTRTGGTDFYGYTF. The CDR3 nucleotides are TGTGCCAGTAGTACAAGGACAGGGGGGACCGACTTCTATGGCTACACCTTC. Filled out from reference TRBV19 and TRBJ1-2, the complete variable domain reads DGGITQSPKYLFRKEGQNVTLSCEQNLNHDAMYWYRQDPGQGLRLIYYSQIVNDFQKGDIAEGYSVSREKKESFPLTVTSAQKNPTAFYLCASSTRTGGTDFYGYTFGSGTRLTVV.

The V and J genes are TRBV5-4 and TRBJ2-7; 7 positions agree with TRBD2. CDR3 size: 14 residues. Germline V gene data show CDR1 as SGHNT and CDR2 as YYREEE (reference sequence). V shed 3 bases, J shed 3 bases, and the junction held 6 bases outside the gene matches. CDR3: CASSWGGKSYEQYF. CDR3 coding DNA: TGTGCCAGCAGCTGGGGGGGGAAGAGCTACGAGCAGTACTTC.

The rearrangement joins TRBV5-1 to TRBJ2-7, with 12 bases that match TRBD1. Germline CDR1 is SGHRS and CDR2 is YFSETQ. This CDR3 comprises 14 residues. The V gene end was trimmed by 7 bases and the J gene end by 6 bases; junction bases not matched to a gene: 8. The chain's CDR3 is CASGRGTGGLEQYF. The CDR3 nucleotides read TGCGCCAGCGGCCGTGGGACAGGGGGCCTCGAGCAGTACTTC.

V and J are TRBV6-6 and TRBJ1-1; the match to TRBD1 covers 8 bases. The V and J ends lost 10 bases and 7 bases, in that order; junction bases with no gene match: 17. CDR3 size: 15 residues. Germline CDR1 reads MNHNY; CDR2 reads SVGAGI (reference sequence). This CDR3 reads CATYRWDRTQGEAFF. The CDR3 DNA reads TGTGCCACCTATAGATGGGACAGGACACAAGGTGAAGCTTTCTTT.

The CDR3 region is CASSRPRAGVYEQYF. Here the CDR3 DNA reads TGTGCCAGCTCCCGGCCCAGGGCGGGGGTTTACGAGCAGTACTTC. The rearrangement links TRBV28 to TRBJ2-7; TRBD2 matches at 7 bases. Unmatched junction bases numbered 14, after V lost 8 bases and J lost 4 bases. Germline loops: CDR1 MDHEN, CDR2 SYDVKM. The CDR3 covers 15 residues.

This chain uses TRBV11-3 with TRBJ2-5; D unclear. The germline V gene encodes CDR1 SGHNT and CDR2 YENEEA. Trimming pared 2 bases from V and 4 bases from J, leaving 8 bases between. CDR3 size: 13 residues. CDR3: CASSLNYGETQYF. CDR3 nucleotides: TGTGCCAGCAGCTTAAATTACGGAGAGACCCAGTACTTC.

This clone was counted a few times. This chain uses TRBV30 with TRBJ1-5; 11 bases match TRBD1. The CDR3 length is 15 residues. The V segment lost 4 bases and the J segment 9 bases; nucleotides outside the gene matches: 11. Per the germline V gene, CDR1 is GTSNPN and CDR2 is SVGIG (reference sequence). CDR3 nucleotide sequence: TGTGCCTGGACAGGGACAGGGGGTGCTCCGGGGCCCCAGCATTTT. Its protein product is CAWTGTGGAPGPQHF.

Here the CDR3 reads CASSLGTLGDTQYF. CDR3 sequence (DNA): TGCGCCAGCAGCTTGGGTACCCTCGGAGATACGCAGTATTTT. V is TRBV5-1 and J is TRBJ2-3; D is undetermined. This CDR3 has 14 residues. The germline V gene has CDR1 SGHRS and CDR2 YFSETQ. V was pared by 0 bases and J by 5 bases, with 10 bases between.

CDR3 in DNA: TGCGCCAGCAGCCCTCGGACGGGGGAAAATTCACCCCTCCACTTT. Translated: CASSPRTGENSPLHF. The gene calls are TRBV5-1 and TRBJ1-6; weak D call: TRBD1 (5 bases). Trimming removed 4 bases from V and 7 bases from J, with 15 bases in between. The CDR3 extends over 15 amino acids. Germline V lookup: CDR1 SGHRS, CDR2 YFSETQ.

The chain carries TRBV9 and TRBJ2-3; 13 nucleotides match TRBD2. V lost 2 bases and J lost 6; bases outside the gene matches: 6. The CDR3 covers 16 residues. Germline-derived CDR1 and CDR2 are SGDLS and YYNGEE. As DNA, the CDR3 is TGTGCCAGCAGCGTTACTAGCGGGGGGGCGGGGGATACGCAGTATTTT. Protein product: CASSVTSGGAGDTQYF.

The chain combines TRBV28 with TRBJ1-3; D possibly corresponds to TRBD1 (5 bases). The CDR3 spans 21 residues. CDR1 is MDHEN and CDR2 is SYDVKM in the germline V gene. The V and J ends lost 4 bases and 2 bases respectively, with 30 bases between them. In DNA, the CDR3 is TGTGCCAGCAGTTCGATGGGCGTAGGTTGGGGCCTTGTGAGAACTGGAAACACCATATATTTT. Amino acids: CASSSMGVGWGLVRTGNTIYF. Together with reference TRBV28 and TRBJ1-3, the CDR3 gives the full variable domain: DVKVTQSSRYLVKRTGEKVFLECVQDMDHENMFWYRQDPGLGLRLIYFSYDVKMKEKGDIPEGYSVSREKKERFSLILESASTNQTSMYLCASSSMGVGWGLVRTGNTIYFGEGSWLTVV.

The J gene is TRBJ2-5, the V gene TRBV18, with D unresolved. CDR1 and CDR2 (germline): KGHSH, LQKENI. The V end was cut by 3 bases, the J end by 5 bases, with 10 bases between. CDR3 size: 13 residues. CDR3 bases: TGTGCCAGCTCACCCCCAGGTTGGGAGACCCAGTACTTC. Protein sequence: CASSPPGWETQYF.

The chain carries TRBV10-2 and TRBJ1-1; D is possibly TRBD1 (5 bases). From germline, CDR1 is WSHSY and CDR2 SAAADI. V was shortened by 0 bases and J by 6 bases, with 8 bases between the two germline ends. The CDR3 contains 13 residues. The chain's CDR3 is CASSESGRPEAFF. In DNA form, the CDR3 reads TGCGCCAGCAGTGAGTCGGGGCGCCCTGAAGCTTTCTTT.

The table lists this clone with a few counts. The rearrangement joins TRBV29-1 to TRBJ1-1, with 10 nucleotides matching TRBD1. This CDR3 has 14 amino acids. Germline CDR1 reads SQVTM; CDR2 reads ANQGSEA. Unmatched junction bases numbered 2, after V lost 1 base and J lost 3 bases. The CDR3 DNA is TGCAGCGTTGAAGGTGGGACAGGGGACACTGAAGCTTTCTTT. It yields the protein CSVEGGTGDTEAFF.

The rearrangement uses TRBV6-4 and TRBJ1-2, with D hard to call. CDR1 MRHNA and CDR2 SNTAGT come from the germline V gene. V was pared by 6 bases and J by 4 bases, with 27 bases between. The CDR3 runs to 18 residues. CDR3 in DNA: TGTGCCAGCAGCGATTCTGAGGGCTCCCCTATTCGCGGCTATGGCTACACCTTC. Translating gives CASSDSEGSPIRGYGYTF.

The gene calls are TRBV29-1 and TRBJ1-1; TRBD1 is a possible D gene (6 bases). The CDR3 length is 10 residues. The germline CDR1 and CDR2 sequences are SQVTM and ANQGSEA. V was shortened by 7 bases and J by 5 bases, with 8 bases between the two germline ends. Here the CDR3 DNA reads TGCAGCGCAGGGACAACTGAAGCTTTCTTT. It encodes CSAGTTEAFF.

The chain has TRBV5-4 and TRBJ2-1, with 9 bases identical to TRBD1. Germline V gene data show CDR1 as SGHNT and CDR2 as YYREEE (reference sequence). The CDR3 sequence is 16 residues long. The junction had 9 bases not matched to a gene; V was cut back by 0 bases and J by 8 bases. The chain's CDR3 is CASSLAGTGLSDEQFF. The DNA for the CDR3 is TGTGCCAGCAGCTTGGCAGGGACAGGGCTAAGCGATGAGCAGTTCTTC. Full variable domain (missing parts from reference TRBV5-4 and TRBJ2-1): ETGVTQSPTHLIKTRGQQVTLRCSSQSGHNTVSWYQQALGQGPQFIFQYYREEENGRGNFPPRFSGLQFPNYSSELNVNALELDDSALYLCASSLAGTGLSDEQFFGPGTRLTVL.

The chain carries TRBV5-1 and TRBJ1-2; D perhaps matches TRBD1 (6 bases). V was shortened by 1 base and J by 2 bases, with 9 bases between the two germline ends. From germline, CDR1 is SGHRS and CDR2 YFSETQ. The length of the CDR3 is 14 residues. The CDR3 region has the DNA TGCGCCAGCAGCTTGACGACAGGCAACTATGGCTACACCTTC. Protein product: CASSLTTGNYGYTF.